This record looks at one T cell receptor (beta chain) sequence and its context. What it recognizes is unknown. Every TCR beta cDNA library bore unique molecular identifiers. The authors obtained approximately 460,000 cDNA molecules from approximately 0.95 to 9.8 million T cells. Each CDR3 protein gets one entry after TCRdb re-called the PCR reads with MiXCR. The top ten clones hold approximately 4.5% of a sample with about 820,000 distinct CDR3 sequences, approximately 50% of them seen once. The sample is drawn from a study of post-analysis software for immune sequencing data. Study at large: In terms of disease course, relapsing-remitting, secondary progressive and progressive-relapsing multiple sclerosis were included. Study observations and caveats: When the samples were clustered directly with F measure, those that had been prepared in the same batch showed strong co-clustering. Patients with multiple sclerosis recorded significantly lower normalized Chao1 diversity than controls, the study found.

Sequencing was carried out using blood. The receptor comes from a girl aged 5-17 years with multiple sclerosis.

The CDR3 region is CASSLASAGGYNEQYF. CDR3 coding DNA: TGCGCCAGCAGCTTGGCGTCAGCTGGGGGATACAATGAGCAGTACTTC. V usage is TRBV5-1 and J usage is TRBJ2-1, with D possibly called TRBD1 or TRBD2 (5 bases each). The closer fit of TRBJ2-7 to the DNA end suggests the J call may be wrong. This CDR3 is built from 16 residues. Per the germline V gene, CDR1 is SGHRS and CDR2 is YFSETQ.